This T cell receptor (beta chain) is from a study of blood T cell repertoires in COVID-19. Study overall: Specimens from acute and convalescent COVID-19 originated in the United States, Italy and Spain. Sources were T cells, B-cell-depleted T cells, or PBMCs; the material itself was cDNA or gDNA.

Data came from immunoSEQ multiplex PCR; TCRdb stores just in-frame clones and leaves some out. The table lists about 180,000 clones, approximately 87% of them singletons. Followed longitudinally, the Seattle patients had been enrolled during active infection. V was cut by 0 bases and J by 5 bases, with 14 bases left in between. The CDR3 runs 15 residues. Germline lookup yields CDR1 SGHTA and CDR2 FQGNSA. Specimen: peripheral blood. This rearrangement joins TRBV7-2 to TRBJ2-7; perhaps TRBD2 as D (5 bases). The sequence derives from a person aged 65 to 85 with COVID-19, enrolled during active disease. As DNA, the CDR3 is TGTGCCAGCAGCTTAGCACGGACGGAGGTTGACGAGCAGTACTTC. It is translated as CASSLARTEVDEQYF.